The rows below give T cell receptor beta chains drawn from one sample of a study of glioma-infiltrating T cells after dendritic cell vaccination. Using immunoSEQ multiplex PCR, the repertoire was profiled, and TCRdb retains in-frame clones only, with some absent. The sample yields roughly 52,000 clones, 65% to 90% seen once. This material consisted of blood, taken before dendritic cell vaccination. These receptors were taken from a human donor with glioblastoma. CDR3s include the opening cysteine and the closing phenylalanine or tryptophan. Fields, in order: clone size, CDR3 length, J gene, D gene, V gene, CDR3 protein, CDR3 DNA. A D gene is named only where the DNA matches it firmly. A row's size may be missing; if present it is once, few, many or a size class.

- | 14 | TRBJ2-2 | - | TRBV10-1 | CASGIQGTAGELFF | TGCGCCAGCGGAATCCAGGGAACCGCCGGGGAGCTGTTTTTT
- | 12 | TRBJ1-1 | - | TRBV19 | CASSSWGGEAFF | TGTGCCAGTAGTTCCTGGGGGGGTGAAGCTTTCTTT
- | 11 | TRBJ2-7 | - | TRBV2 | CASSQTYEQYF | TGTGCCAGCTCCCAGACCTACGAGCAGTACTTC
- | 13 | TRBJ1-1 | - | TRBV30 | CAGGGARGTEAFF | TGTGCTGGAGGGGGGGCCAGGGGCACTGAAGCTTTCTTT
- | 16 | TRBJ2-3 | TRBD2 | TRBV11-3 | CASSPGGLAGADTQYF | TGTGCCAGCAGCCCCGGTGGACTAGCGGGCGCAGATACGCAGTATTTT
- | 16 | TRBJ2-6 | TRBD1 | TRBV11-3 | CASSSGQARGANVLTF | TGTGCCAGCAGCTCCGGACAGGCAAGGGGGGCCAACGTCCTGACTTTC
few | 15 | TRBJ1-4 | - | TRBV11-2 | CASSPVAGTNEKLFF | TGTGCCAGCAGCCCCGTTGCAGGGACTAATGAAAAACTGTTTTTT
few | 14 | TRBJ1-1 | TRBD1 | TRBV5-1 | CASSPGTGNTEAFF | TGCGCCAGCAGCCCGGGGACAGGGAACACTGAAGCTTTCTTT
- | 14 | TRBJ1-4 | TRBD1 | TRBV15 | CATCPGQVNEKLFF | TGTGCCACCTGTCCGGGACAGGTTAATGAAAAACTGTTTTTT
once | 14 | TRBJ2-7 | TRBD1 | TRBV5-4 | CASRPTGAPYEQYF | TGTGCCAGCAGGCCGACAGGGGCGCCCTACGAGCAGTACTTC
- | 15 | TRBJ2-3 | - | TRBV29-1 | CSVEGAGSSTDTQYF | TGCAGCGTCGAAGGTGCGGGGTCTAGCACAGATACGCAGTATTTT
- | 17 | TRBJ2-2 | - | TRBV13 | CASSLGGRPSNTGELFF | TGTGCCAGCAGCTTAGGCGGTCGTCCTTCGAACACCGGGGAGCTGTTTTTT
few | 16 | TRBJ2-7 | TRBD1 | TRBV5-4 | CASTSSTRQGSYEQYF | TGTGCCAGCACCTCAAGTACAAGACAGGGCTCCTACGAGCAGTACTTC
few | 15 | TRBJ1-4 | - | TRBV30 | CAWSALQGPNEKLFF | TGTGCCTGGAGTGCCCTACAGGGACCTAATGAAAAACTGTTTTTT
- | 13 | TRBJ2-7 | - | TRBV11-2 | CACKGGEGAEQYF | TGTGCCTGTAAAGGCGGCGAGGGCGCCGAGCAGTACTTC
once | 17 | TRBJ2-5 | TRBD2 | TRBV5-1 | CASSLSLLAGAEETQYF | TGCGCCAGCAGCTTGTCTCTACTAGCGGGGGCGGAGGAGACCCAGTACTTC
- | 14 | TRBJ1-4 | - | TRBV7-6 | CASSVTGGNEKLFF | TGTGCCAGCAGCGTAACCGGCGGTAATGAAAAACTGTTTTTT
once | 13 | TRBJ1-2 | - | TRBV11-3 | CASSPGIRSGYTF | TGTGCCAGCAGCCCCGGAATCCGGAGTGGCTACACCTTC
- | 15 | TRBJ1-5 | TRBD1 | TRBV7-2 | CASSQQGAGNQPQHF | TGTGCCAGCAGCCAACAGGGGGCAGGTAATCAGCCCCAGCATTTT
- | 13 | TRBJ1-1 | - | TRBV5-5 | CASSPSPNTEAFF | TGTGCCAGCAGCCCCTCCCCGAACACTGAAGCTTTCTTT
- | 16 | TRBJ2-5 | - | TRBV5-1 | CASRMGSGGYEETQYF | TGCGCCAGCAGGATGGGGTCAGGGGGGTACGAGGAGACCCAGTACTTC
- | 14 | TRBJ2-1 | - | TRBV11-2 | CASSSTRGNNEQFF | TGTGCCAGCAGCTCTACCCGGGGTAATAATGAGCAGTTCTTC
- | 14 | TRBJ2-7 | TRBD1 | TRBV19 | CASSRGSSSYEQYF | TGTGCCAGTAGCAGGGGGTCTAGCTCCTACGAGCAGTACTTC
- | 15 | TRBJ1-2 | - | TRBV6-5 | CASTTPSSTNYGYTF | TGTGCCAGCACTACGCCCTCCTCCACTAACTATGGCTACACCTTC
- | 12 | TRBJ1-2 | - | TRBV29-1 | CSVGGGTGGYTF | TGCAGCGTTGGGGGGGGGACGGGAGGCTACACCTTC
- | 15 | TRBJ2-7 | TRBD1 | TRBV29-1 | CSVEDLLGGSGEQYF | TGCAGCGTTGAAGATTTGCTAGGGGGCTCGGGCGAGCAGTACTTC
- | 15 | TRBJ2-2 | - | TRBV4-3 | CASSQGLRTSGELFF | TGCGCCAGCAGCCAAGGACTTCGGACTTCCGGGGAGCTGTTTTTT
few | 12 | TRBJ1-1 | - | TRBV29-1 | CSAEGAIWGAFF | TGCAGCGCCGAGGGAGCGATATGGGGTGCTTTCTTT
- | 11 | TRBJ2-5 | - | TRBV6-1 | CASRERETQYF | TGTGCCAGCCGAGAGCGAGAGACCCAGTACTTC
- | 15 | TRBJ2-1 | TRBD2 | TRBV19 | CASSIREGSYNEQFF | TGTGCCAGTAGTATCAGGGAGGGCTCGTACAATGAGCAGTTCTTC
- | 13 | TRBJ1-6 | - | TRBV19 | CASSIREGSPLHF | TGTGCCAGTAGTATCAGGGAGGGCTCACCCCTCCACTTT
- | 15 | TRBJ1-1 | TRBD1 | TRBV19 | CASRGRDRMNTEAFF | TGTGCCAGTAGAGGTCGGGACAGGATGAACACTGAAGCTTTCTTT
- | 14 | TRBJ2-5 | TRBD1 | TRBV10-2 | CASSDSGGWKTQYF | TGCGCCAGCAGTGATTCAGGGGGCTGGAAGACCCAGTACTTC
- | 15 | TRBJ2-1 | - | TRBV7-9 | CASSLDRSSYNEQFF | TGTGCCAGCAGTCTTGATCGGAGCTCCTACAATGAGCAGTTCTTC
once | 15 | TRBJ1-4 | TRBD1 | TRBV30 | CAWSIKTGLGEKLFF | TGTGCCTGGAGTATTAAGACAGGGCTAGGTGAAAAACTGTTTTTT
- | 15 | TRBJ1-2 | - | TRBV6-5 | CASSHWDFPNYGYTF | TGTGCCAGCAGTCACTGGGACTTTCCTAACTATGGCTACACCTTC
- | 15 | TRBJ2-7 | TRBD1 | TRBV7-7 | CASSQQPGQGYEQYF | TGTGCTAGCAGCCAACAACCGGGACAGGGCTACGAGCAGTACTTC
- | 15 | TRBJ1-1 | - | TRBV4-3 | CASSQVTGRNTEAFF | TGCGCCAGCAGCCAAGTAACAGGGAGAAACACTGAAGCTTTCTTT
- | 14 | TRBJ1-2 | TRBD1 | TRBV5-1 | CASSLGQGDYGYTF | TGCGCCAGCAGCTTGGGACAGGGCGACTATGGCTACACCTTC
- | 18 | TRBJ2-5 | TRBD2 | TRBV14 | CASSPWAGGIGTMETQYF | TGTGCCAGCAGCCCCTGGGCGGGGGGCATCGGGACGATGGAGACCCAGTACTTC
- | 14 | TRBJ1-2 | TRBD1 | TRBV5-5 | CASSLVTGIYGYTF | TGTGCCAGCAGCTTGGTGACAGGGATCTATGGCTACACCTTC
few | 15 | TRBJ1-3 | - | TRBV6-1 | CASSEAEGSGNTIYF | TGTGCCAGCAGTGAAGCGGAGGGCTCTGGAAACACCATATATTTT
- | 19 | TRBJ2-7 | TRBD2 | TRBV11-3 | CASSSREGLAGGMWSEQYF | TGTGCCAGCAGCTCAAGGGAAGGACTAGCGGGAGGCATGTGGAGTGAGCAGTACTTC
once | 15 | TRBJ2-1 | - | TRBV18 | CASSQTGYFDNEQFF | TGTGCCAGCTCACAAACAGGGTACTTCGACAATGAGCAGTTCTTC
- | 18 | TRBJ2-2 | - | TRBV7-9 | CASSLGPDRSLNTGELFF | TGTGCCAGCAGCTTAGGACCCGACAGGTCATTAAACACCGGGGAGCTGTTTTTT
- | 20 | TRBJ1-5 | TRBD1 | TRBV15 | CATSRDWWTGRVMGDQPQHF | TGTGCCACCAGCAGAGATTGGTGGACAGGGAGAGTAATGGGCGATCAGCCCCAGCATTTT
few | 14 | TRBJ2-1 | TRBD2 | TRBV5-4 | CASRTSGADNEQFF | TGTGCCAGCAGGACTAGCGGGGCCGACAATGAGCAGTTCTTC